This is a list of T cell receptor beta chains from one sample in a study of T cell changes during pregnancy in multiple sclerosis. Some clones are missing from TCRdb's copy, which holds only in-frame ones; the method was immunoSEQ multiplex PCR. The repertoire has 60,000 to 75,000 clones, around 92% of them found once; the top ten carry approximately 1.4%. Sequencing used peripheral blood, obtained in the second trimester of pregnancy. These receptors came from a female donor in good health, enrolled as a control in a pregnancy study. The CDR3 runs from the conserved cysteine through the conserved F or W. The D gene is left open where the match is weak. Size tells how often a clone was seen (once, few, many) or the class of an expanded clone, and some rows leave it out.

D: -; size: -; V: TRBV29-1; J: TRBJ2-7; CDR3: CSVADSYEQYF; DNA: TGCAGCGTTGCCGACAGCTACGAGCAGTACTTC
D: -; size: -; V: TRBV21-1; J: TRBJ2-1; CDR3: CASSKTRSYNEQFF; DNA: TGTGCCAGCAGCAAAACTCGCTCCTACAATGAGCAGTTCTTC
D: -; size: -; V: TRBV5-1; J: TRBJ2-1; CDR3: CASNIDSSYNEQFF; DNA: TGCGCCAGCAATATAGATAGCTCCTACAATGAGCAGTTCTTC
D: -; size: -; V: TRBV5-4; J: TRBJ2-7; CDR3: CASSDGQLYEQYF; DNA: TGTGCCAGCAGCGATGGACAGCTTTACGAGCAGTACTTC
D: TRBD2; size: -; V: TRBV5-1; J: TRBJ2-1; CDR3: CASSLPPLAGGYNEQFF; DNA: TGCGCCAGCAGCTTGCCTCCTCTAGCGGGAGGGTACAATGAGCAGTTCTTC
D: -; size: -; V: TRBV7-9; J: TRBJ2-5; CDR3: CASSVPKETQYF; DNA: TGTGCCAGCTCTGTTCCTAAAGAGACCCAGTACTTC
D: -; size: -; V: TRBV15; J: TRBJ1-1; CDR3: CATSRDLSQTGWNTEAFF; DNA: TGTGCCACCAGCAGAGATCTCTCGCAGACAGGCTGGAACACTGAAGCTTTCTTT
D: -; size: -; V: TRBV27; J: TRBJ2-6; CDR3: CASSIQGSPTGANVLTF; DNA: TGTGCCAGCAGTATCCAGGGCTCGCCCACTGGGGCCAACGTCCTGACTTTC
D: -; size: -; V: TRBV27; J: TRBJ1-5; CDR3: CASSPRWQGYQPQHF; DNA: TGTGCCAGCAGTCCCCGCTGGCAGGGATATCAGCCCCAGCATTTT
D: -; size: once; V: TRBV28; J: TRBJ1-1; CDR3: CASSSTLYSDRSTEAFF; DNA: TGTGCCAGCAGTTCCACTCTTTACTCGGACAGAAGCACTGAAGCTTTCTTT
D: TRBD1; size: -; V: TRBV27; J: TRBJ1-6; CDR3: CASSFGYRGNSPLHF; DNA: TGTGCCAGCAGTTTCGGGTACAGGGGGAACTCACCCCTCCACTTT
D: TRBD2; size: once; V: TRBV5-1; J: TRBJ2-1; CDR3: CASSLGGGTYNEQFF; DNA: TGCGCCAGCAGCTTGGGGGGGGGTACCTACAATGAGCAGTTCTTC
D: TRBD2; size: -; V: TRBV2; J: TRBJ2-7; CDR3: CASRQRLAASSYEQYF; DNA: TGTGCCAGCAGACAAAGACTAGCGGCCAGCTCCTACGAGCAGTACTTC
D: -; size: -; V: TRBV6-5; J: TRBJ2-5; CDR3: CASSFKETQYF; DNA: TGTGCCAGCAGTTTCAAAGAGACCCAGTACTTC
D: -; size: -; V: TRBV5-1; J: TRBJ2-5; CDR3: CASSFRLEETQYF; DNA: TGCGCCAGCAGCTTCCGACTAGAAGAGACCCAGTACTTC
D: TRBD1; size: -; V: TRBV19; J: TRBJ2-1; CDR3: CASSTRTGVRNEQFF; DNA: TGTGCCAGTAGTACGCGGACAGGGGTCCGCAATGAGCAGTTCTTC
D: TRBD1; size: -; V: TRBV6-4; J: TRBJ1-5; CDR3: CASSELDRDDLDQPQHF; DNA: TGTGCCAGCAGTGAGCTGGACAGGGATGATTTGGATCAGCCCCAGCATTTT